This TCR beta chain is drawn from a study of memory CD4+ T cells and cytomegalovirus serostatus. The sort gate was single viable CD3+CD4+CD8-CD45RO+ cells for memory CD4+ T cells. CMV serostatus came from serum IgG against pp150, pp28, p38, p52. Trimming removed 2 bases from V and 0 bases from J, with 5 bases in between. This CDR3 is built from 15 residues. Germline V gene data show CDR1 as MNHNS and CDR2 as SASEGT. Many counts were recorded for this clone. Its antigen remains unidentified. Whole-study results and caveats: Median bootstrapped AUC for CMV status was about 0.95 originally, about 0.9 US-trained.

Generated by immunoSEQ multiplex PCR, the TCRdb table keeps only in-frame clones and is missing some. This sample has tens of thousands of clones, with more than 70% found just once. This sequence originates from an adult in good health and CMV-seronegative. The sequenced material came from memory CD4+ T cells from blood. The V and J genes are TRBV6-1 and TRBJ2-6; no clear D. CDR3 DNA sequence: TGTGCCAGCAGTGAAATGAGCTCTGGGGCCAACGTCCTGACTTTC. Translation: CASSEMSSGANVLTF.